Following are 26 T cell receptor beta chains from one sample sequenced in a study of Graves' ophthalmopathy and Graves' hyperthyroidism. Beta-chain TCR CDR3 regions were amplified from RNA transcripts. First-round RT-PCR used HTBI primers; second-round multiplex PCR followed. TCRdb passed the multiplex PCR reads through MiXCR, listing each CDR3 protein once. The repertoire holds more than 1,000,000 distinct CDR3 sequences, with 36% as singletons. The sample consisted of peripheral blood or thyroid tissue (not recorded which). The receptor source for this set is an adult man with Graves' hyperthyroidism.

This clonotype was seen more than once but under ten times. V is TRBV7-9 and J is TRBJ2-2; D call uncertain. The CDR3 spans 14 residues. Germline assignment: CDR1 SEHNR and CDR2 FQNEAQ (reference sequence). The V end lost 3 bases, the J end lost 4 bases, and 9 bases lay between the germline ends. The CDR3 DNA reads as TGTGCCAGCAGCTTGGTGCAGGTCACCGGGGAGCTGTTTTTT. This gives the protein CASSLVQVTGELFF.

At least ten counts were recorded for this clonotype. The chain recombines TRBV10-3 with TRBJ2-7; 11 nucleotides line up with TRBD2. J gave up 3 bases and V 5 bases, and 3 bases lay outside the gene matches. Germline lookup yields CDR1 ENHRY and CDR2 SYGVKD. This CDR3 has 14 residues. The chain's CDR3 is CAISPGLAVYEQYF. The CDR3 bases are TGTGCCATCAGTCCGGGACTAGCGGTCTACGAGCAGTACTTC.

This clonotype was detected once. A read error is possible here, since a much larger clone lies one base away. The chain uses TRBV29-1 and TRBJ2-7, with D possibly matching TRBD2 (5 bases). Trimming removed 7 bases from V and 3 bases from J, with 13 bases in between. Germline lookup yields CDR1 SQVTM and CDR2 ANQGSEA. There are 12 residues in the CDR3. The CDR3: CSARTGDYEQYF. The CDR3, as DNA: TGCAGCGCCAGGACTGGCGACTACGAGCAGTACTTC.

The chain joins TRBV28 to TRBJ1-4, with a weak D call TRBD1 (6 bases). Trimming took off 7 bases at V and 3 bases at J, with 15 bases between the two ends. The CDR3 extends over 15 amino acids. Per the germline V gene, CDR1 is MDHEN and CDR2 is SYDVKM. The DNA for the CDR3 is TGTGCCAGCAAGCATTCCAGGGGTGCTAATGAAAAACTGTTTTTT. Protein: CASKHSRGANEKLFF.

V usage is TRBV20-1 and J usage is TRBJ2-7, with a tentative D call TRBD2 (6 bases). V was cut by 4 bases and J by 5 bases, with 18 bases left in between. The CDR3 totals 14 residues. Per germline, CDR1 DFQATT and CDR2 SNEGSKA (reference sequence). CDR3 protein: CSANTGGSEDEQYF. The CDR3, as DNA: TGCAGTGCTAATACTGGGGGGTCGGAAGACGAGCAGTACTTC.

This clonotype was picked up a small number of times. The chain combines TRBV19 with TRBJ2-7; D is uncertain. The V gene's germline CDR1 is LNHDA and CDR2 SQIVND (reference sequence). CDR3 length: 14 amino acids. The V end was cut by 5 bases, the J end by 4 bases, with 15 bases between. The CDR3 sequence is CASSALEAPYEQYF. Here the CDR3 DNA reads TGTGCCAGTAGTGCCCTCGAGGCTCCGTACGAGCAGTACTTC.

CDR3 coding DNA: TGTGCCAGCAGCCTAACCGGGACAGGGACGAATAACTATGGCTACACCTTC. It is translated as CASSLTGTGTNNYGYTF. V usage is TRBV10-3 and J usage is TRBJ1-2; 9 nucleotides agree with TRBD1. In germline, CDR1 is ENHRY, CDR2 SYGVKD. The CDR3 consists of 17 residues. V gave up 10 bases and J gave up 1 base; unmatched junction bases: 16.

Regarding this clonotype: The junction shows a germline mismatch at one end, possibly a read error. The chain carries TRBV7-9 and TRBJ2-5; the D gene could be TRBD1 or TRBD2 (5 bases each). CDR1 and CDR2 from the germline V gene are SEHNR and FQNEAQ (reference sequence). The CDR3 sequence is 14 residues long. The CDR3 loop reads CASSLGPLGQPQYF. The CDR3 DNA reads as TGCGCCAGCAGCTTGGGACCCCTCGGTCAGCCCCAGTACTTC.

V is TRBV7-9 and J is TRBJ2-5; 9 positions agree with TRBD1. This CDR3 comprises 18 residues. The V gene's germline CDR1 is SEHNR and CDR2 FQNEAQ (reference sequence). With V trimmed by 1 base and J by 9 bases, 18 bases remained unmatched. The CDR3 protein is CASSLVLQGATRNQPQYF. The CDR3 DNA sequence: TGTGCCAGCAGCTTAGTTCTACAGGGGGCGACTCGCAATCAGCCCCAGTACTTC.

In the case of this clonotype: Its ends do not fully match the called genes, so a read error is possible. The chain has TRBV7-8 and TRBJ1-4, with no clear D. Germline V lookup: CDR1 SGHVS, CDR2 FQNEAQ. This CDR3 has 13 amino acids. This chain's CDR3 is CASSQEGYEKLFF. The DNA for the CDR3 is TGCGCCAGCAGCCAAGAAGGGTACGAAAAACTGTTTTTT.

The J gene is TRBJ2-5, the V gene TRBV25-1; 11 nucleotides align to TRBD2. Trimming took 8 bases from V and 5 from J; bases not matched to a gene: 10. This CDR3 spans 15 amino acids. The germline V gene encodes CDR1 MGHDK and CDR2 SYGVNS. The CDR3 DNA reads TGTGCCAGCGCCCCAGGGACTAGCGGCGTGGAGACCCAGTACTTC. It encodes CASAPGTSGVETQYF.

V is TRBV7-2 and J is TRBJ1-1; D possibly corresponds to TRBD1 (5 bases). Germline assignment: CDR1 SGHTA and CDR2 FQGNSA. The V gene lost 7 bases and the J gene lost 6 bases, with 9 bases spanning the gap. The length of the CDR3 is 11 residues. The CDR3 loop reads CASIIGAEAFF. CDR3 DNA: TGTGCCAGCATTATAGGGGCTGAAGCTTTCTTT.

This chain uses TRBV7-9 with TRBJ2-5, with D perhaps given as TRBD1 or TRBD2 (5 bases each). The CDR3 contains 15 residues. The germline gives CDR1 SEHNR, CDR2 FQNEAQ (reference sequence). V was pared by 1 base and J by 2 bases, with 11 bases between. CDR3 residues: CASSLGREPQETQYF. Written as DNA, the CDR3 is TGTGCCAGCAGCTTAGGCAGGGAGCCACAAGAGACCCAGTACTTC.

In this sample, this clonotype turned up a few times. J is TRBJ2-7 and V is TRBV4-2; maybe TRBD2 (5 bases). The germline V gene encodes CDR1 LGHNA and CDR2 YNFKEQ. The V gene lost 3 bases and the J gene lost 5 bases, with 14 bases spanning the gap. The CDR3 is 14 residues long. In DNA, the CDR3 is TGTGCCAGCAGCCAGTCTAGCAGGTCTGACGAGCAGTACTTC. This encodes CASSQSSRSDEQYF.

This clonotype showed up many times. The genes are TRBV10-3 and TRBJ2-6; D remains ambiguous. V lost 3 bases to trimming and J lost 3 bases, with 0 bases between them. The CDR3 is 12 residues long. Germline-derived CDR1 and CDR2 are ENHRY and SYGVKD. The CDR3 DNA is TGTGCCATCAGTGATGGGGCCAACGTCCTGACTTTC. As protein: CAISDGANVLTF.

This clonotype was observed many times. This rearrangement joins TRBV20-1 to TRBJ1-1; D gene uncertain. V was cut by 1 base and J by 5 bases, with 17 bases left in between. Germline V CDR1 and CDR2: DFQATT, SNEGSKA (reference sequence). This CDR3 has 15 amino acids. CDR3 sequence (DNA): TGCAGTGCTAGAGTGGTTGGCTCTGGCTGGACTGAAGCTTTCTTT. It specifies CSARVVGSGWTEAFF.

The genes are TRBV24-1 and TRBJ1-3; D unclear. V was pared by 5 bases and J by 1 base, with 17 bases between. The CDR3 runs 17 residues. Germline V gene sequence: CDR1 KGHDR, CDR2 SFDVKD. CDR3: CATSAIQCSVSGNTIYF. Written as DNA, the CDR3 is TGTGCCACCAGTGCCATACAATGTAGTGTATCTGGAAACACCATATATTTT.

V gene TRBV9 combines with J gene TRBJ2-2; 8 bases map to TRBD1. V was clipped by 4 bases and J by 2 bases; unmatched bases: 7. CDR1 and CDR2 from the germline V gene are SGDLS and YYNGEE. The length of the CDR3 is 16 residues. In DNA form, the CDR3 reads TGTGCCAGCAGCCGAGGTGCAGGGGGCAACACCGGGGAGCTGTTTTTT. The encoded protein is CASSRGAGGNTGELFF.

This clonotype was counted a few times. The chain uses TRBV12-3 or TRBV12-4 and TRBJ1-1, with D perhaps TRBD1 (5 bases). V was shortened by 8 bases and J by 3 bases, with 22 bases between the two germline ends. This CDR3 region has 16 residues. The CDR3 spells CASQAGRQISHTEAFF. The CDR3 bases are TGTGCCAGCCAGGCAGGAAGACAGATTTCACACACTGAAGCTTTCTTT.

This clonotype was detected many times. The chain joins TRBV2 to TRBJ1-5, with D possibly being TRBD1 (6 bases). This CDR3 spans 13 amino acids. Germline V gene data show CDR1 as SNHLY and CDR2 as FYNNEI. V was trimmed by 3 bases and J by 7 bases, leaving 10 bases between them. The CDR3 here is CASSDVGGQPQHF. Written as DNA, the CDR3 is TGTGCCAGCAGTGATGTTGGGGGCCAGCCCCAGCATTTT.

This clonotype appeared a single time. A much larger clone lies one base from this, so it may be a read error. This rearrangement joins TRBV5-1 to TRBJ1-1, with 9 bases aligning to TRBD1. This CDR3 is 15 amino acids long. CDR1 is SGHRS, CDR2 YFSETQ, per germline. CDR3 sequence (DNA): TGCGCCAGCAGCTGGGGGGACAGGGAAGCCACTGAACCTTTCTTT. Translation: CASSWGDREATEPFF.

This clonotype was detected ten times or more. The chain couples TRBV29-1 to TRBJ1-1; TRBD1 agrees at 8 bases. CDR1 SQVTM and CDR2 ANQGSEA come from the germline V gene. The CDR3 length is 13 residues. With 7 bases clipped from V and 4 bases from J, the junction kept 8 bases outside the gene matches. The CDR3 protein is CSAGGQGFTEAFF. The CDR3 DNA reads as TGCAGCGCCGGCGGACAGGGCTTCACTGAAGCTTTCTTT.

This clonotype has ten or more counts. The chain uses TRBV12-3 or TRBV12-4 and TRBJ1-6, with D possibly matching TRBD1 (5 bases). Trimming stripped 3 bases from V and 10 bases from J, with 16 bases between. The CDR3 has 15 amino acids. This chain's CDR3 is CASSFDGTRWSPLHF. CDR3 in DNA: TGTGCCAGCAGTTTCGATGGGACTCGGTGGTCACCCCTCCACTTT.

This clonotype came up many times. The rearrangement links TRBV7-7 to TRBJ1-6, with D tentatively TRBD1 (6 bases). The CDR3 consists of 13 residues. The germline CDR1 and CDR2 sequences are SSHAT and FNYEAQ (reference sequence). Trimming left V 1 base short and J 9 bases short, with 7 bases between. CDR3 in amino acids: CASSLEQGSPLHF. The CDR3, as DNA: TGTGCCAGCAGCTTAGAACAGGGTTCACCCCTCCACTTT.

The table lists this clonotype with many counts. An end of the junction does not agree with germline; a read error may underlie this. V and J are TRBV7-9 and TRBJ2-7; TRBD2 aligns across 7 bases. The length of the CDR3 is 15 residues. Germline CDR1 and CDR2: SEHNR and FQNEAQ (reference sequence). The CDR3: CASNLRGGETYEQYF. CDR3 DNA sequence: TGTGCCAGCAACTTACGGGGAGGGGAGACCTACGAGCAGTACTTC.

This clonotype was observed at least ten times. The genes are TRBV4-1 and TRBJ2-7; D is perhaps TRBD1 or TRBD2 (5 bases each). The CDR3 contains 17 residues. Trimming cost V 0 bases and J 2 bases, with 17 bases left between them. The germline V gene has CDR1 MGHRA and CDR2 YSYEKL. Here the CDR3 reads CASSQESGRASPYEQYF. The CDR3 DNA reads TGCGCCAGCAGCCAAGAGAGCGGCAGGGCGTCCCCCTACGAGCAGTACTTC.